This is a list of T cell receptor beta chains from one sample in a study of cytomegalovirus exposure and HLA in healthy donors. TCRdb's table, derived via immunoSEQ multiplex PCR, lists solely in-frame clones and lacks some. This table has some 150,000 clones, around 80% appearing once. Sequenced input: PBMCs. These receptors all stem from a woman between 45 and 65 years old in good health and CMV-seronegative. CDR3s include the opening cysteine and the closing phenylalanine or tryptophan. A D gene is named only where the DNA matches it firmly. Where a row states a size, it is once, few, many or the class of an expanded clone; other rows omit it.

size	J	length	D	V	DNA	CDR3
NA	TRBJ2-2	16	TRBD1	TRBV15	TGTGCCACCAGCTTCGGAGGCAGGGGGCTCACCGGGGAGCTGTTTTTT	CATSFGGRGLTGELFF
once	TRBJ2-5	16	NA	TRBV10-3	TGTGCCATCAGTGTAGGGACTCAAATCGGTGAGGAGACCCAGTACTTC	CAISVGTQIGEETQYF
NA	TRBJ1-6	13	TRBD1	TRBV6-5	TGTGCCAGCAATACAGGGGGCAATTCACCCCTCCACTTT	CASNTGGNSPLHF
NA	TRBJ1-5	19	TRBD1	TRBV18	TGTGCCAGCTCACCCGCCCGGACAGGGGGCGCGGGTGTCAATCAGCCCCAGCATTTT	CASSPARTGGAGVNQPQHF
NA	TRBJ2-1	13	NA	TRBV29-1	TGCAGCGTTCAGTACACAATAAACAATGAGCAGTTCTTC	CSVQYTINNEQFF
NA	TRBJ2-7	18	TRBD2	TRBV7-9	TGTGCCAGCACTGGCGGTGGGCTAGCGGGAATCTCTCCCTACGAGCAGTACTTC	CASTGGGLAGISPYEQYF
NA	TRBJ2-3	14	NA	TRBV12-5	TGTGCTAGTGGTTTGGCAGGACAGCCCAATACGCAGTATTTT	CASGLAGQPNTQYF
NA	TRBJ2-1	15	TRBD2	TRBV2	TGTGCCAGCAGGAAGGAGGCGGGGGGCCCCTATGAGCAGTTCTTC	CASRKEAGGPYEQFF
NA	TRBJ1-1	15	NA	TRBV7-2	TGTGCCAGCAGCTCCCCGGGACAAGTGAACACTGAAGCTTTCTTT	CASSSPGQVNTEAFF
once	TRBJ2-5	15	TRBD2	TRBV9	TGTGCCAGCAGCACCGGGACTAGCGATCGAGAGACCCAGTACTTC	CASSTGTSDRETQYF
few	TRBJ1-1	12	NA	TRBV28	TGTGCCAGCAGTTTCTCACAGACCGAAGCTTTCTTT	CASSFSQTEAFF
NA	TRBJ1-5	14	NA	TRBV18	TGTGCCAGCTCGCCCGGTTCTGCGGGTCAGCCCCAGCATTTT	CASSPGSAGQPQHF
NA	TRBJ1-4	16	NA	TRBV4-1	TGCGCCAGCAGCGAACGGGAGGTCGCAACTAATGAAAAACTGTTTTTT	CASSEREVATNEKLFF
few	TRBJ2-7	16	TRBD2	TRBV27	TGTGCCAGCAGTTTTCGGCTAGCGGGAGGGCCAGGAGAGCAGTACTTC	CASSFRLAGGPGEQYF
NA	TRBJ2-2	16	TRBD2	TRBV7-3	TGTGCCAGCAGCTCGACTAGCGGGACGAACACCGGGGAGCTGTTTTTT	CASSSTSGTNTGELFF
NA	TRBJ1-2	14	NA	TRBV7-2	TGTGCCAGCAGACCTAAACAGGGACGCTATGGCTACACCTTC	CASRPKQGRYGYTF
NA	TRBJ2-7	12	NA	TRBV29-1	TGCAGCGTTGAAGATGGCCATTACGAGCAGTACTTC	CSVEDGHYEQYF
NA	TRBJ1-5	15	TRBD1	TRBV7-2	TGTGCCAGCAGCTCGGGACAGGTTCCGGGCCAGCCCCAGCATTTT	CASSSGQVPGQPQHF
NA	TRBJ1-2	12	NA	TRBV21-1	TGTGCCAGCAATACAGGGGGGAATGGCTACACCTTC	CASNTGGNGYTF
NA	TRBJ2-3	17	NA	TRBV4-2	TGTGCCAGCAGCCAAGGCGTGGCAGGGTCGAGCACAGATACGCAGTATTTT	CASSQGVAGSSTDTQYF
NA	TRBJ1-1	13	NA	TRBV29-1	TGCAGCGTTTGTATAGGGGGGAACACTGAAGCTTTCTTT	CSVCIGGNTEAFF
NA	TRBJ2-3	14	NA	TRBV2	TGTGCCAGCCAAGGGGTAGCCCGCACAGATACGCAGTATTTT	CASQGVARTDTQYF
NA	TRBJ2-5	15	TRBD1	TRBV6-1	TGTGCCAGCAGCCTGACAGGGGAAGTGCAAGAGACCCAGTACTTC	CASSLTGEVQETQYF
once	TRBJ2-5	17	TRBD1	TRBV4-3	TGCGCCAGCAGCCGAGTATCAGGGACAGGGGTCCAAGAGACCCAGTACTTC	CASSRVSGTGVQETQYF
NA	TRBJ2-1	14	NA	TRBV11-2	TGTGCCAGCAGCTACCAGGGGCTATACAATGAGCAGTTCTTC	CASSYQGLYNEQFF
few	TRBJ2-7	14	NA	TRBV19	TGTGCCAGTAGCCGAGGGGCAGGGGTAAACGAGCAGTACTTC	CASSRGAGVNEQYF
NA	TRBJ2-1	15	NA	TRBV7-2	TGTGCCAGCAGCCCCGCTGCGGGGCAGATCAATGAGCAGTTCTTC	CASSPAAGQINEQFF
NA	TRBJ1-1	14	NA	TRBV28	TGTGCCAGCAGTTCCCTGGGGTATGGAGGTCGGGCTTTCTTT	CASSSLGYGGRAFF
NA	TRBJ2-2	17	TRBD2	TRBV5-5	TGTGCCAGCAGCACGGGACTAGCGGGCTCGAACACCGGGGAGCTGTTTTTT	CASSTGLAGSNTGELFF
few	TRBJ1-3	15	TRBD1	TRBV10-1	TGCGCCAGCAGTGAAGACAGGGGCCCTGGAAACACCATATATTTT	CASSEDRGPGNTIYF
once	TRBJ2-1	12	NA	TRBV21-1	TGTGCCAGCAGCTCCCGAGGCAATGAGCAGTTCTTC	CASSSRGNEQFF
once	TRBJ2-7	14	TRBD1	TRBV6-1	TGTGCCAGCACATCCGGGACAGCATCTACGGGGCAGTACTTC	CASTSGTASTGQYF
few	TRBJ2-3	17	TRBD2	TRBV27	TGTGCCAGCTTCCCCGATGGGCTAGCGGGGTACACAGATACGCAGTATTTT	CASFPDGLAGYTDTQYF
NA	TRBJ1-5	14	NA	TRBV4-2	TGTGCCAGCAGCCCGGGGGGCGCGGGTCAGCCCCAGCATTTT	CASSPGGAGQPQHF
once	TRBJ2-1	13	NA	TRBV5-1	TGCGCCAGCGCGGTGAGCGGCAACAATGAGCAGTTCTTC	CASAVSGNNEQFF
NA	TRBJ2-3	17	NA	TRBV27	TGTGCCAGCAGTGTAAAGACAGTCTCCTCGAGCACAGATACGCAGTATTTT	CASSVKTVSSSTDTQYF
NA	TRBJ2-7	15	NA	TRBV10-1	TGCGCCAGCAGTGATAGGAGGGCTAGCGTCTACGAGCAGTACTTC	CASSDRRASVYEQYF
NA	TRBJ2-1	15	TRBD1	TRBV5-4	TGTGCCAGCAGCTTGCCTGGACAGGCCGGGAATGAGCAGTTCTTC	CASSLPGQAGNEQFF
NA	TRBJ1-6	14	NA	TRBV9	TGTGCCAGCAGCGTAGGTGACGAGGATTCACCCCTCCACTTT	CASSVGDEDSPLHF
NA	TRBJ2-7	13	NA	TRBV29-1	TGCAGCGTTATGGGGACTGATCCCTACGAGCAGTACTTC	CSVMGTDPYEQYF
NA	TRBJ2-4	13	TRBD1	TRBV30	TGTGCCTGGGACATGCCGACAGGGAGCATTCAGTACTTC	CAWDMPTGSIQYF